This T cell receptor (beta chain) was sequenced during a study of cytomegalovirus exposure and HLA in healthy donors. Study-level points and caveats: Later analysis identified 16,951 TCR beta sequences associated with HLA alleles, using a false discovery rate threshold of 0.05.

The V and J ends lost 9 bases and 6 bases, in that order; junction bases with no gene match: 4. Germline loops: CDR1 SGHTA, CDR2 FQGTGA. This CDR3 is 14 amino acids long. Notes on this clone: Its antigen is not known.

Vbeta (60) and Jbeta (13) primers were used in the PCR. Libraries were prepared by immunoSEQ multiplex PCR; TCRdb keeps only in-frame clonotypes and omits some of them. Altogether around 130,000 clones are present, about 85% being singletons, with the ten largest covering roughly 1.7%. The chain combines TRBV7-3 with TRBJ2-1; 14 positions match TRBD2. The receptor comes from a boy younger than 18 in good health and CMV-seronegative. Sequencing was done on a sample of PBMCs. The CDR3 region is CASETSGGANEQFF. CDR3 nucleotides: TGTGCCAGTGAGACTAGCGGGGGGGCCAATGAGCAGTTCTTC.